The sequence of this T cell receptor beta chain was determined in a study of blood T cell repertoires in COVID-19. The germline gives CDR1 DFQATT, CDR2 SNEGSKA (reference sequence). The germline V and J ends were trimmed by 5 bases and 4 bases, with 8 bases remaining between them. The CDR3 sequence is 11 residues long. The authors' processing: Amplification from reference gene primers served as the basis for estimated nucleated cell counts. Measured with immunoSEQ multiplex PCR; TCRdb has only the in-frame clones, and not every one. That table supplies the V and J calls and clone size; D and trimming were determined from the DNA. Of over 300,000 clones in the sample, around nine tenths are singletons; the top ten hold 0.95% to 1%. This clone was observed a single time. Cohort allocation depended upon clinical history that participants reported.

The specimen sequenced was PBMCs or T cells enriched from blood (not recorded which). V usage is TRBV20-1 and J usage is TRBJ1-2; D remains unclear. The source of this sequence is a woman aged 30 to 39 with acute COVID-19. The CDR3: CSASYPYGYTF. The CDR3 region has the DNA TGCAGTGCTTCCTACCCCTATGGCTACACCTTC.